A single sample gave rise to the 14 T cell receptor beta chains below, sequenced in a study of CD8 T cells in ankylosing spondylitis. TCRdb reanalysed the 5' RACE reads using MiXCR and keeps one entry per CDR3 protein. The sample lists a few hundred thousand distinct CDR3 sequences, approximately 8% occurring once. Antigens of these TCRs are unknown. Overall study results and limits: Ankylosing spondylitis blood seemed to carry a telltale TCR beta motif made of eight or nine highly homologous variants.

Sequencing was carried out using blood, either unsorted or a sorted T cell fraction (not recorded which). The origin of the receptors is a male donor with ankylosing spondylitis.

V is TRBV11-1 and J is TRBJ2-2; D uncertain. The CDR3 covers 13 residues. The germline V gene encodes CDR1 SGHAT and CDR2 FQDESV (reference sequence). V lost 4 bases to trimming and J lost 4 bases, with 7 bases between them. CDR3 sequence: CASSSFSTGELFF. The CDR3 bases are TGTGCCAGCAGCTCCTTCTCCACCGGGGAGCTGTTTTTT.

The J gene is TRBJ2-1, the V gene TRBV7-3; a possible D gene is TRBD1 (8 bases). Germline V gene sequence: CDR1 SGHTA, CDR2 FQGTGA. The length of the CDR3 is 15 residues. The V gene lost 5 bases and the J gene lost 5 bases, with 16 bases spanning the gap. The CDR3 DNA reads TGTGCCAGCAGCCCGGGGAGGGGACAGGACAATGAGCAGTTCTTC. It encodes CASSPGRGQDNEQFF.

The chain links TRBV2 to TRBJ2-2, with D perhaps matching TRBD2 (5 bases). Germline V gene data show CDR1 as SNHLY and CDR2 as FYNNEI. The CDR3 is made up of 12 amino acids. V dropped 10 bases and J dropped 3 bases, with 9 bases sitting between them. This CDR3 is CAIPRDTGELFF. The CDR3 bases are TGTGCCATACCGCGGGACACCGGGGAGCTGTTTTTT.

The chain has TRBV4-1 and TRBJ2-7, with 7 bases fitting TRBD2. Per the germline V gene, CDR1 is MGHRA and CDR2 is YSYEKL. The CDR3 extends over 15 amino acids. The trim removed 4 bases at V and 5 bases at J, leaving 11 bases unmatched. Here the CDR3 DNA reads TGCGCCAGCAGCCTCCAGACTAGCTCCATCGACGAGCAGTACTTC. Its protein is CASSLQTSSIDEQYF.

The chain joins TRBV19 to TRBJ2-1; TRBD1 might be the D (5 bases). Trimming removed 3 bases at V and 3 bases at J, with 9 bases between. Looked up from germline, CDR1 is LNHDA and CDR2 is SQIVND (reference sequence). This CDR3 is built from 14 residues. In DNA form, the CDR3 reads TGTGCCAGTAGTATCCAGGGTTTCTACAATGAGCAGTTCTTC. Protein sequence: CASSIQGFYNEQFF. Drawing the rest from reference TRBV19 and TRBJ2-1, the complete variable domain is DGGITQSPKYLFRKEGQNVTLSCEQNLNHDAMYWYRQDPGQGLRLIYYSQIVNDFQKGDIAEGYSVSREKKESFPLTVTSAQKNPTAFYLCASSIQGFYNEQFFGPGTRLTVL.

V usage is TRBV6-5 and J usage is TRBJ2-3, with TRBD2 matching 10 bases. The V segment lost 4 bases and the J segment 2 bases; nucleotides outside the gene matches: 3. CDR3 length equals 15 residues. The germline CDR1 and CDR2 sequences are MNHEY and SVGAGI. The chain's CDR3 is CASSWTSGLTDTQYF. The CDR3 DNA sequence: TGTGCCAGCAGTTGGACTAGCGGTCTCACAGATACGCAGTATTTT.

In its sample, this clonotype was seen many times. V is TRBV20-1 and J is TRBJ2-1; 8 nucleotides line up with TRBD2. This CDR3 spans 12 amino acids. Germline V gene sequence: CDR1 DFQATT, CDR2 SNEGSKA (reference sequence). Germline trimming cut 6 bases from V and 5 bases from J; bases unmatched to any gene: 3. The CDR3 is CSAIAGHNEQFF. In DNA, the CDR3 is TGCAGTGCCATAGCGGGGCACAATGAGCAGTTCTTC.

The chain combines TRBV28 with TRBJ1-2; TRBD1 matches at 9 bases. Trimming cost V 5 bases and J 4 bases; bases outside gene matches: 5. There are 14 residues in the CDR3. The germline CDR1 and CDR2 sequences are MDHEN and SYDVKM. Here the CDR3 DNA reads TGTGCCAGCAGTAAAAACAGGGGGCTCTATGGCTACACCTTC. Encoded protein: CASSKNRGLYGYTF.

The chain links TRBV12-3 or TRBV12-4 to TRBJ1-2; no clear D gene. Trimming took off 6 bases at V and 0 bases at J, with 8 bases between the two ends. The CDR3 extends over 13 amino acids. For the CDR3, the DNA is TGTGCCAGCAGCCTAAGGGCTAACTATGGCTACACCTTC. Protein sequence: CASSLRANYGYTF.

As concerns this clonotype: One junction end disagrees with the germline gene, perhaps due to a read error. J is TRBJ2-1 and V is TRBV4-1; D is undetermined. This CDR3 has 14 amino acids. Germline-derived CDR1 and CDR2 are MGHRA and YSYEKL. CDR3 sequence (DNA): TGCGCCAGCAGGCAAGCGAACTCCTACAATGAGCAGTTCTTC. Protein: CASRQANSYNEQFF.

This clonotype was observed at least ten times. The chain joins TRBV12-3 or TRBV12-4 to TRBJ2-7; 14 bases are shared with TRBD2. V shed 8 bases, J shed 5 bases, and the junction held 2 bases outside the gene matches. This CDR3 has 13 residues. The chain's CDR3 is CASRGLAGDEQYF. The CDR3, as DNA: TGTGCCAGCCGGGGACTAGCGGGAGACGAGCAGTACTTC.

This clonotype appeared a few times. The chain recombines TRBV6-2 or TRBV6-3 with TRBJ2-3; D not resolved. The V gene's germline CDR1 is MNHEY and CDR2 SVGEGT. Trimming removed 7 bases from V and 4 bases from J, with 15 bases in between. This CDR3 has 14 residues. The CDR3 nucleotides are TGTGCCAGCAATGGACCGATAAGGGCAGATACGCAGTATTTT. Its protein product is CASNGPIRADTQYF.

This clonotype has just a few counts. The chain carries TRBV18 and TRBJ1-1, with TRBD1 as a possible D gene (6 bases). The CDR3 runs to 14 residues. V lost 3 bases, J lost 0 bases, and 8 bases lay in between. Germline V gene data show CDR1 as KGHSH and CDR2 as LQKENI. The CDR3 region is CASSPQGLNTEAFF. The DNA for the CDR3 is TGTGCCAGCTCACCGCAGGGGCTGAACACTGAAGCTTTCTTT.

The V and J genes are TRBV27 and TRBJ1-4; D is ambiguous. Germline loops: CDR1 MNHEY, CDR2 SMNVEV (reference sequence). The CDR3 loop spans 16 amino acids. Between the trimmed V and J ends, which lost 5 bases and 0 bases, there was a span of 13 bases. This CDR3 is CASSTPYGATNEKLFF. CDR3 nucleotide sequence: TGTGCCAGCAGTACCCCATACGGAGCAACTAATGAAAAACTGTTTTTT. The full variable domain, its missing parts supplied by reference TRBV27 and TRBJ1-4, is EAQVTQNPRYLITVTGKKLTVTCSQNMNHEYMSWYRQDPGLGLRQIYYSMNVEVTDKGDVPEGYKVSRKEKRNFPLILESPSPNQTSLYFCASSTPYGATNEKLFFGSGTQLSVL.